This T cell receptor (beta chain) was captured by sequencing in a study of regulatory T cells in long-lasting Graves disease. Indicated time point: newly diagnosed GD, antithyroid drugs for less than 3 months. There was RNA extracted from PBMCs, and the TCR library was made from it. Whole-study results and caveats: Patients whose Graves' disease persisted exhibited lower TCR diversity than those newly diagnosed. Persistent disease preferred TRBV28, TRBJ1-2 and TRBJ2-5. The work looked only at peripheral blood and did not look at thyroid tissue.

This clonotype was seen at least ten times. Its antigen remains unknown. The authors built TCR beta libraries using iRepertoire HTBI primers and Arm-PCR of CDR3 regions. TCRdb fed the multiplex PCR reads into MiXCR, producing one record per CDR3 protein. The sample includes more than 400,000 distinct CDR3 sequences, around 15% seen only once; the top ten take 9% to 15%. The CDR3 is 17 residues long. J lost 1 base, V lost 0 bases, and 6 bases had no gene match. Germline CDR1 reads ENHRY; CDR2 reads SYGVKD. These data were also filed under a second study, of T cells in Graves' hyperthyroidism and ophthalmopathy. That report notes: The primer set for the first-round RT-PCR of the TCR CDR3 was HTBI.

This clonotype originated in a man between 35 and 55 years old with Graves disease. Material: peripheral blood mononuclear cells (PBMCs), obtained at new diagnosis, from a patient treated with antithyroid drugs. V is TRBV10-3 and J is TRBJ1-1, with 9 bases identical to TRBD1. In DNA, the CDR3 is TGTGCCATCAGTGAGTCGAGGTTGGGACAGGGGAACACTGAAGCTTTCTTT. Translation: CAISESRLGQGNTEAFF.